This TCR beta chain was profiled in a study of OX40 agonist ivuxolimab in advanced cancers. CDR1 and CDR2 (germline): ENHRY, SYGVKD. The CDR3 is made up of 13 amino acids. V was trimmed by 10 bases and J by 0 bases, leaving 12 bases between them. Assay: immunoSEQ multiplex PCR; the TCRdb copy retains only in-frame clones and omits some. Among over 55,000 clones listed, approximately 93% were seen once. This chain uses TRBV10-3 with TRBJ1-1; possible D gene TRBD1, 6 bases. The receptor was derived from an adult with an advanced solid tumor such as melanoma, head and neck, liver or kidney cancer. The material was CD4+ or CD8+ T cells sorted from blood, obtained in a trial of the OX40 agonist ivuxolimab. The CDR3 region is CATRGGMNTEAFF. For the CDR3, the DNA is TGTGCCACGAGAGGGGGAATGAACACTGAAGCTTTCTTT.